Following are 24 T cell receptor beta chains from one sample sequenced in a study of T-cell memory formation after mild COVID-19. TCRdb reprocessed the 5' RACE reads via MiXCR and lists one record per CDR3 protein. The sample carries 200,000 to 250,000 distinct CDR3 sequences, over 9.5% recorded once. The source material was PBMCs or a T cell subset sorted from them (not recorded which). The source is a man aged 18-30 years who had mild COVID-19 (a few samples of this study predate the infection). Cell type and time point are not known.

This clonotype was seen a single time. The CDR3 spells CAISESGPNYGYTF. DNA for the CDR3: TGTGCCATCAGTGAGTCTGGCCCTAACTATGGCTACACCTTC. This chain links TRBV10-3 with TRBJ1-2; D ambiguous. Germline CDR1 is ENHRY and CDR2 is SYGVKD. The CDR3 loop spans 14 amino acids. The V gene lost 0 bases and the J gene lost 0 bases, with 5 bases spanning the gap.

This chain joins TRBV19 and TRBJ2-1, with 8 bases identical to TRBD2. This CDR3 has 13 amino acids. From germline, CDR1 is LNHDA and CDR2 SQIVND (reference sequence). V was clipped by 5 bases and J by 7 bases; unmatched bases: 4. The CDR3 bases are TGTGCCAGTAGTGGGACTAGTCAAAATGAGCAGTTCTTC. This sequence encodes CASSGTSQNEQFF.

The chain links TRBV6-5 to TRBJ1-4; 7 bases line up with TRBD1. V lost 6 bases and J lost 4; bases outside the gene matches: 11. The germline CDR1 and CDR2 sequences are MNHEY and SVGAGI. The CDR3 is 16 residues long. In nucleotides, the CDR3 is TGTGCCAGCAGGCAGCTTGCAGGACAGGATAATGAAAAACTGTTTTTT. This codes for CASRQLAGQDNEKLFF.

This clonotype was seen ten or more times. The CDR3 bases are TGTGCCAGCAGCCCCTGGACAGGGGCAGATACGCAGTATTTT. This translates into CASSPWTGADTQYF. The rearrangement uses TRBV7-2 and TRBJ2-3, with 9 bases identical to TRBD1. CDR1 is SGHTA and CDR2 is FQGNSA in the germline V gene. The CDR3 extends over 14 amino acids. Losses at the gene ends were 5 bases for V and 4 bases for J; bases not matched to a gene: 4.

This clonotype has a count of ten or more. The V gene is TRBV7-9, the J gene TRBJ2-1; TRBD2 matches 8 bases. Germline values: CDR1 SEHNR, CDR2 FQNEAQ (reference sequence). There are 15 residues in the CDR3. With V trimmed by 5 bases and J by 7 bases, 10 bases remained unmatched. For the CDR3, the DNA is TGTGCCAGCAGCCCCCCCGGGACGGGGGGGAATGAGCAGTTCTTC. Protein: CASSPPGTGGNEQFF.

Only a few counts were recorded for this clonotype. This chain links TRBV12-3 or TRBV12-4 with TRBJ2-2; 7 nucleotides line up with TRBD1. J lost 0 bases, V lost 0 bases, and 7 bases had no gene match. The CDR3 has 18 residues. The CDR3 loop is CASSLAVLTGTNTGELFF. CDR3 DNA: TGTGCCAGCAGTTTAGCCGTATTGACAGGGACGAACACCGGGGAGCTGTTTTTT.

This clonotype was counted between two and nine times. The chain uses TRBV30 and TRBJ1-5, with TRBD1 identical over 9 bases. J was trimmed by 6 bases and V by 1 base; bases with no gene match: 1. The CDR3 has 13 residues. Germline V CDR1 and CDR2: GTSNPN, SVGIG (reference sequence). CDR3 region: CAWSGQGVQPQHF. In nucleotides, the CDR3 is TGTGCCTGGAGTGGACAGGGGGTTCAGCCCCAGCATTTT.

The rearrangement links TRBV6-5 to TRBJ2-7; 7 bases line up with TRBD2. Germline-derived CDR1 and CDR2 are MNHEY and SVGAGI. J was trimmed by 0 bases and V by 2 bases; bases with no gene match: 4. The length of the CDR3 is 15 residues. The DNA for the CDR3 is TGTGCCAGCAGTTACGGGGGGGGAGACTCCTACGAGCAGTACTTC. Amino acids: CASSYGGGDSYEQYF.

DNA of the CDR3: TGCGCCAGCAGCCCACAGGGGATCACAGATACGCAGTATTTT. Protein sequence: CASSPQGITDTQYF. The chain is built from TRBV5-1 and TRBJ2-3, with TRBD1 matching 7 bases. Germline trimming cut 4 bases from V and 2 bases from J; bases unmatched to any gene: 4. CDR1 SGHRS and CDR2 YFSETQ come from the germline V gene. The CDR3 sequence is 14 residues long. Full variable domain (remainder filled in from reference TRBV5-1 and TRBJ2-3): KAGVTQTPRYLIKTRGQQVTLSCSPISGHRSVSWYQQTPGQGLQFLFEYFSETQRNKGNFPGRFSGRQFSNSRSEMNVSTLELGDSALYLCASSPQGITDTQYFGPGTRLTVL.

The chain couples TRBV20-1 to TRBJ1-6, with 11 bases aligning to TRBD1. The V segment lost 5 bases and the J segment 0 bases; nucleotides outside the gene matches: 3. Germline lookup yields CDR1 DFQATT and CDR2 SNEGSKA (reference sequence). CDR3 length equals 16 residues. In DNA, the CDR3 is TGCAGTGCTGGCGGGACAGGGGGCTCCTATAATTCACCCCTCCACTTT. It specifies CSAGGTGGSYNSPLHF.

This clonotype was detected a few times. This chain links TRBV12-3 or TRBV12-4 with TRBJ1-1; D not resolved. The ends were cut back, 3 bases at V and 5 bases at J, with 13 bases in the middle. The CDR3 covers 14 residues. CDR3 loop: CASSFVGEGTEAFF. The CDR3 DNA reads as TGTGCCAGCAGTTTTGTCGGGGAAGGTACTGAAGCTTTCTTT.

The V and J genes are TRBV25-1 and TRBJ2-7; 8 bases are a match to TRBD1. Germline trimming cut 4 bases from V and 9 bases from J; bases unmatched to any gene: 8. Looked up from germline, CDR1 is MGHDK and CDR2 is SYGVNS. CDR3 size: 13 residues. DNA of the CDR3: TGTGCCAGCAGTGTCTCAGGGGGCGAGGTGCAGTACTTC. Its translation: CASSVSGGEVQYF.

This clonotype was seen more than once but under ten times. This rearrangement joins TRBV7-2 to TRBJ1-5; D unclear. The germline gives CDR1 SGHTA, CDR2 FQGNSA. With 7 bases removed from V and 0 bases from J, the gap between germline ends came to 10 bases. The CDR3 covers 14 residues. In nucleotides, the CDR3 is TGTGCCAGCACCTACACCAATAGCAATCAGCCCCAGCATTTT. This sequence encodes CASTYTNSNQPQHF.

This clonotype was seen only a few times. The chain employs TRBV6-6 and TRBJ1-5, with TRBD1 matching over 8 bases. CDR3 length: 15 amino acids. Trimming took 7 bases from V and 7 from J; bases not matched to a gene: 12. Germline CDR1 and CDR2: MNHNY and SVGAGI (reference sequence). The chain's CDR3 is CASNLGQGGWQPQHF. The CDR3 DNA follows: TGTGCCAGCAACTTAGGACAGGGAGGTTGGCAGCCCCAGCATTTT.

This clonotype has ten or more counts. This chain uses TRBV12-3 or TRBV12-4 with TRBJ2-3, with 8 nucleotides matching TRBD2. The ends lost 7 bases at V and 1 base at J; junction bases unmatched: 4. This CDR3 region has 14 residues. CDR3 DNA sequence: TGTGCCAGCACTCAACTAGCGGGCACAGATACGCAGTATTTT. Its protein is CASTQLAGTDTQYF.

The chain has TRBV5-1 and TRBJ2-1, with 7 bases matching TRBD1. This CDR3 spans 17 amino acids. The V gene end was trimmed by 3 bases and the J gene end by 3 bases; junction bases not matched to a gene: 12. The germline V gene has CDR1 SGHRS and CDR2 YFSETQ. CDR3 nucleotide sequence: TGCGCCAGCAGCTGGCGACAGGGCCCTCTTCTCTACAATGAGCAGTTCTTC. Protein: CASSWRQGPLLYNEQFF.

This clonotype has more than one count but fewer than ten. V is TRBV4-3 and J is TRBJ2-3; 7 nucleotides agree with TRBD1. The CDR3 has 16 residues. The V gene's germline CDR1 is LGHNA and CDR2 YSLEER. V trimming: 0 bases; J trimming: 2 bases; junction bases outside the gene matches: 5. The CDR3 here is CASSQELQGPTDTQYF. The DNA of the CDR3 is TGCGCCAGCAGCCAAGAGTTACAGGGGCCCACAGATACGCAGTATTTT.

This clonotype was observed a few times. The chain uses TRBV5-1 and TRBJ2-5; 9 bases line up with TRBD2. This CDR3 is built from 15 residues. Germline V CDR1 and CDR2: SGHRS, YFSETQ. The V segment lost 0 bases and the J segment 4 bases; nucleotides outside the gene matches: 4. This CDR3 reads CASSLGPGLAETQYF. The CDR3 bases are TGCGCCAGCAGCTTGGGGCCGGGACTAGCAGAGACCCAGTACTTC.

The chain couples TRBV7-2 to TRBJ1-2; the D gene is possibly TRBD1 (6 bases). Trimming cost V 1 base and J 5 bases, with 11 bases left between them. CDR1 is SGHTA, CDR2 FQGNSA, per germline. The CDR3 is 14 residues long. CDR3: CASSLGGTRYGYTF. The DNA for the CDR3 is TGTGCCAGCAGCTTAGGGGGGACACGTTATGGCTACACCTTC.

In its sample, this clonotype was seen a few times. The rearrangement uses TRBV2 and TRBJ2-2, with no clear D. Germline V lookup: CDR1 SNHLY, CDR2 FYNNEI. The length of the CDR3 is 14 residues. Trimming cost V 5 bases and J 4 bases, with 11 bases left between them. DNA of the CDR3: TGTGCCAGCAGTCCGCGCTTGGCCACCGGGGAGCTGTTTTTT. Translated, it gives CASSPRLATGELFF. Drawing the rest from reference TRBV2 and TRBJ2-2, the complete variable domain is EPEVTQTPSHQVTQMGQEVILRCVPISNHLYFYWYRQILGQKVEFLVSFYNNEISEKSEIFDDQFSVERPDGSNFTLKIRSTKLEDSAMYFCASSPRLATGELFFGEGSRLTVL.

This clonotype turned up a few times. The CDR3 nucleotides read TGTGCCAGTAGTATAGATCCCAGGAGGCAACTGTTTTTT. Its translation: CASSIDPRRQLFF. J is TRBJ1-4 and V is TRBV19; D unclear. Germline CDR1 reads LNHDA; CDR2 reads SQIVND (reference sequence). The CDR3 is made up of 13 amino acids. Trimming pared 0 bases from V and 12 bases from J, leaving 11 bases between.

The chain couples TRBV20-1 to TRBJ2-3; 11 nucleotides match TRBD2. CDR3 length: 16 amino acids. Germline values: CDR1 DFQATT, CDR2 SNEGSKA (reference sequence). With V trimmed by 0 bases and J by 3 bases, 5 bases remained unmatched. This chain's CDR3 is CSAREEASGGTDTQYF. The CDR3 coding sequence is TGCAGTGCTAGAGAGGAGGCTAGCGGGGGGACAGATACGCAGTATTTT.

The chain links TRBV20-1 to TRBJ2-5, with a tentative D call TRBD2 (7 bases). The CDR3 is 14 residues long. Trimming removed 0 bases at V and 5 bases at J, with 13 bases between. Germline V CDR1 and CDR2: DFQATT, SNEGSKA (reference sequence). In DNA, the CDR3 is TGCAGTGCTAGAGATCGGGGGGCTGGGGAGACCCAGTACTTC. It yields the protein CSARDRGAGETQYF.

This clonotype has just a few counts. The genes are TRBV4-2 and TRBJ2-3; TRBD2 aligns across 10 bases. This CDR3 contains 16 residues. CDR1 is LGHNA and CDR2 is YNFKEQ in the germline V gene. V was pared by 4 bases and J by 6 bases, with 10 bases of the junction left unmatched. CDR3 sequence (DNA): TGTGCCAGCAGCCCGGGCAGCGGGGGGGCCATGGATACGCAGTATTTT. Encoded protein: CASSPGSGGAMDTQYF.